This paragraph reports one T cell receptor beta chain. This CDR3 comprises 17 residues. Germline V lookup: CDR1 SGHTA, CDR2 FQGNSA. The V end lost 4 bases, the J end lost 4 bases, and 20 bases lay between the germline ends. This entry belongs to a study of cytomegalovirus exposure and HLA in healthy donors. The PCR ran on 60 Vbeta and 13 Jbeta primers. Here immunoSEQ multiplex PCR was the method, and the copy in TCRdb shows in-frame clones only, minus some. The table has roughly 93,000 clones, 80% seen once. J is TRBJ1-5 and V is TRBV7-2; D is possibly TRBD1 (6 bases). Sequenced: PBMCs. This clonotype was obtained from a man aged 30 to 39 in good health and CMV-seronegative. For the CDR3, the DNA is TGTGCCAGCAGCTCCTTCCCTAGGGGGGGCCGAAATCAGCCCCAGCATTTT. It yields the protein CASSSFPRGGRNQPQHF.